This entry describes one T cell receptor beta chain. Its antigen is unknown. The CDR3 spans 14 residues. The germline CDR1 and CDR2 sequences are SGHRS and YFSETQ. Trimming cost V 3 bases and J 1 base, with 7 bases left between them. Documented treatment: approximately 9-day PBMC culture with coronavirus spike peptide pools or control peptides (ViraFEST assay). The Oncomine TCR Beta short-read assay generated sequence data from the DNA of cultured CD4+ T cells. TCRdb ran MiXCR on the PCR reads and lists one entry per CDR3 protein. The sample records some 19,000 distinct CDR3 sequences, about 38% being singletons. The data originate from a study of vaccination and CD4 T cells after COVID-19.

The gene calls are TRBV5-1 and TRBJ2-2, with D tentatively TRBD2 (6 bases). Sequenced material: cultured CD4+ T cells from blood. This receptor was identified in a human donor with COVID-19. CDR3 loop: CASSWGENTGELFF. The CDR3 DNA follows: TGCGCCAGCAGCTGGGGGGAGAACACCGGGGAGCTGTTTTTT.